This record covers a single T cell receptor beta chain. This specimen comes from a study of cytomegalovirus exposure and HLA in healthy donors. Trimming at V came to 4 bases and at J to 8 bases, leaving 5 bases not matched to a gene. CDR3 size: 14 residues. In germline, CDR1 is SEHNR, CDR2 FQNEAQ (reference sequence). Amplification used 60 Vbeta primers and 13 Jbeta primers. Profiling relied on immunoSEQ multiplex PCR, and the TCRdb table lists in-frame clones only, not all of them. This sample has about 43,000 clones, with roughly 60% found just once. This chain links TRBV7-9 with TRBJ2-3; 11 bases align to TRBD2. This receptor was identified in a man in his sixties in good health and CMV-seropositive. Sequencing was carried out using PBMCs. The CDR3 nucleotides are TGTGCCAGCAGCTCGGGACTAGCGGCCAGTACGCAGTATTTT. As protein: CASSSGLAASTQYF.